This T cell receptor beta chain was profiled in a study of T cells in localized non-small cell lung cancer (dated by TCRdb to between 2020 and 2021). Context from the whole study: The study examined T cell repertoires in 200 to 250 patients with early-stage NSCLC and compared tumors with uninvolved tumor-adjacent lungs. The cohort consisted of about 240 treatment-naive NSCLC patients whose localized lung tumors had been resected. NSCLC patients had a mean age of roughly 69 years, and 129 were male and about 110 female.

With respect to this clone: Its antigen remains unidentified. Within one base of it there is no much larger clone, and no base qualities were kept.

What the study reported, not specific to this receptor: Longer overall survival was associated with higher blood T cell density, whereas shorter survival was associated with higher adjacent-lung clonality. Since the design was exploratory, TCR variables were selected using unadjusted p-values with no false-discovery rate correction. Because multi-region tumor sequencing was not performed, intratumor heterogeneity could not be ruled out. Of the top 100 tumor clones, a median of approximately 60 were detected in paired uninvolved adjacent lung; about 28 were also among that lung's top 100. Uninvolved tumor-adjacent lung showed the highest T cell clonality, higher than tumor, which suggests more focused antigenic responses in the uninvolved tumor-adjacent lung.

At diagnosis, peripheral blood, uninvolved tumor-adjacent lung and tumor were collected and were preserved as a mix of fresh-frozen and FFPE material. For TCR repertoire profiling, blood samples were analyzed in the form of peripheral blood mononuclear cells. The cysteine opens and the phenylalanine closes a CDR3 of 15 amino acids. The retained sequence is limited to the CDR3, 45 bases, with the frame set at the first base. At the junction V is shortened by 1 base and J by 0 bases, with 10 bases in between. For CDR1 and CDR2, the germline V gene lists SGDLS and YYNGEE. The immunoSEQ Assay was used to sequence TCR beta CDR3 regions from DNA. The authors' analysis ran thus. T cell density was computed as TCR beta template counts normalized to usable DNA estimated by amplifying housekeeping genes. Richness was estimated using the preseqR package, with extrapolation to 400,000 templates for PBMC samples and to 120,000 templates for tissue samples. Clonality was taken to be one minus Pielou's evenness. Tissue-enriched TCRs were identified through differential abundance testing performed on productive amino-acid clonotypes, with a minimum total count of 5 and an alpha of 0.1. The Jaccard Index and the Morisita Overlap Index were used to measure how much the repertoires overlapped between compartments. GLIPH grouped TCR beta CDR3s together with public tetramer-defined viral CDR3s, and a viral motif had to include at least three viral sequences and also show V-gene enrichment. Entries here come from immuneACCESS through TCRdb and include only in-frame sequences with V and J called. Some clones fail to appear in such tables; in the studies checked, an unresolved V gene covers under half of the shortfall, and the cause of the remainder is unknown. That table gives V, J and clone size, and the DNA gave D and trimming. Counted in this sample were tens of thousands of clones; around four fifths of them appeared once. The biggest ten clones account for roughly 33% of the sample.

In this chain, TRBV9 is recombined with TRBJ1-1, with a weak D call of TRBD1 (5 bases match). The starting material was peripheral blood, obtained before any cancer treatment. The source is an older male donor with stage II squamous cell lung carcinoma. The CDR3 amino acid sequence is: CASSVTGGMNTEAFF. The DNA sequence reads TGTGCCAGCAGCGTAACGGGGGGAATGAACACTGAAGCTTTCTTT.